A selection of T cell receptor beta chains follows, all from one sample in a study of patients and donors after allogeneic stem cell transplantation. TCRdb re-analysed the RT-PCR reads in MiXCR, keeping a single row per CDR3 protein. The sample lists 40,000 to 45,000 distinct CDR3 sequences; roughly 30% were seen once. Sequencing was carried out using blood, either unsorted or a sorted T cell fraction (not recorded which). All receptors derive from a human donor who was either an allogeneic HSCT recipient or a stem cell or donor lymphocyte infusion donor (not recorded which). It is not recorded whose cells these are; they may come from a transplant donor. Each CDR3 is given with its conserved first and last residue. A D gene is named only where the DNA matches it firmly. Clone sizes are given selectively: once, few, many, or a class where the clone is expanded.

>-|13|TRBJ1-6|TRBV6-5|-
TGTGCCAGCAGTCAAAGGACCAATTCACCCCTCCACTTT
CASSQRTNSPLHF
>few|14|TRBJ1-1|TRBV18|-
TGTGCCAGCTCAGACCAGGAGGTGAACACTGAAGCTTTCTTT
CASSDQEVNTEAFF
>few|14|TRBJ2-1|TRBV3-1|-
TGTGCCAGCAGCCAAGAACCCGGGTACAATGAGCAGTTCTTC
CASSQEPGYNEQFF
>few|15|TRBJ1-3|TRBV28|-
TGTGCCAGCAGTTTCAGGGGAGGAAACGGAAACACCATATATTTT
CASSFRGGNGNTIYF
>-|16|TRBJ1-5|TRBV7-2|TRBD1
TGTGCCAGCAGCCCCCTAGGACAGGGGGCGATTCAGCCCCAGCATTTT
CASSPLGQGAIQPQHF
>-|15|TRBJ2-2|TRBV28|TRBD2
TGTGCCAGCATCAGCGGGAGTCATTCCCCCGGGGAGCTGTTTTTT
CASISGSHSPGELFF
>few|15|TRBJ1-1|TRBV18|-
TGTGCCAGCTCACCAGTGTCAGCTATGAACACTGAAGCTTTCTTT
CASSPVSAMNTEAFF
>-|16|TRBJ2-5|TRBV7-8|TRBD1
TGTGCCAGCAGCCCGATTGGGACAGGGGAGGGGGAGACCCAGTACTTC
CASSPIGTGEGETQYF
>-|15|TRBJ2-1|TRBV9|-
TGTGCCAGCAGCGCCGGCCCTTACTCCTACAATGAGCAGTTCTTC
CASSAGPYSYNEQFF
>-|16|TRBJ2-3|TRBV5-1|TRBD2
TGCGCCAGCAGCTTGGAAGTAACTAGCGGCACAGATACGCAGTATTTT
CASSLEVTSGTDTQYF
>few|10|TRBJ2-7|TRBV7-9|-
TGTGCCAGCAGCCCCTCCGAGCAGTACTTC
CASSPSEQYF
>few|13|TRBJ1-2|TRBV18|-
TGTGCCAGCTCAGCAAGTCAGGGTGACGGCTACACCTTC
CASSASQGDGYTF
>many|13|TRBJ1-6|TRBV12-3/TRBV12-4|-
TGTGCCAGCAGTTCGGGACCTAATTCACCCCTCCACTTT
CASSSGPNSPLHF
>-|14|TRBJ2-1|TRBV4-1|-
TGCGCCAGCAGGCCAAACCTTAGGGGGGATGAGCAGTTCTTC
CASRPNLRGDEQFF
>few|18|TRBJ2-7|TRBV5-6|TRBD2
TGTGCCAGCAGCTTGGATGTGGGTAGCGGGAGCTTTGGGGGCGAGCAGTACTTC
CASSLDVGSGSFGGEQYF
>few|14|TRBJ2-1|TRBV6-5|-
TGTGCCAGCAGTTACACCAGAGCCTACAATGAGCAGTTCTTC
CASSYTRAYNEQFF
>-|16|TRBJ2-3|TRBV4-3|-
TGCGCCAGCAGCCAAGATAAGAGACAGTACACAGATACGCAGTATTTT
CASSQDKRQYTDTQYF
>-|11|TRBJ1-2|TRBV12-3/TRBV12-4|TRBD1
TGTGCCAGCACCCAGGGGGCGGGCTACACCTTC
CASTQGAGYTF
>-|15|TRBJ2-3|TRBV11-2|-
TGTGCCAGCAGCTTAGATAGGGGAGGAACAGATACGCCGTATTTT
CASSLDRGGTDTPYF
>-|12|TRBJ1-3|TRBV7-2|-
TGTGCCAGCAGGGGGACGGGTGACACCATATATTTT
CASRGTGDTIYF
>few|15|TRBJ2-3|TRBV12-5|-
TGTGCTAGTGGTTTGGTACTTTCCTCAACAGATACGCAGTATTTT
CASGLVLSSTDTQYF
>few|13|TRBJ2-5|TRBV6-5|-
TGTGCCAGCAGCTTGCCGACAGAAGAGACCCAGTACTTC
CASSLPTEETQYF
>-|15|TRBJ2-5|TRBV7-7|TRBD2
TGTGCTAGCAGCCTCCACGGGAGGGCCGGCGAGACCCAGTACTTC
CASSLHGRAGETQYF